This TCR beta chain stems from a study of blood T cell repertoires in COVID-19. The wider study: Acute-phase and convalescent COVID-19 samples originated in the United States, Italy and Spain.

In the authors' workflow: Amplification of reference gene primers was used by the study to estimate nucleated cell counts. Method: immunoSEQ multiplex PCR; TCRdb's copy keeps in-frame clones and lacks some. V, J and clone size are those of that table, while D and trimming were read from the DNA. The sample yields roughly 330,000 clones, 80% to 90% seen once. J gave up 7 bases and V 0 bases, and 8 bases lay outside the gene matches. CDR1 is LGHNA, CDR2 YNFKEQ, per germline. The CDR3 contains 15 residues. Cohorts were determined from participant-reported clinical history. What was sequenced was PBMCs or T cells enriched from blood (not recorded which). This TCR was recovered from a man between 25 and 39 years old who had recovered from COVID-19. The chain links TRBV4-2 to TRBJ2-7, with 8 bases fitting TRBD1. This CDR3 reads CASSQDFQGAKEQYF. DNA for the CDR3: TGTGCCAGCAGCCAAGACTTCCAGGGGGCTAAAGAGCAGTACTTC.